A single sample is the source of the 17 T cell receptor beta chains below, sequenced in a study of blood T cell repertoires in COVID-19. The repertoire was sequenced with immunoSEQ multiplex PCR; TCRdb's copy has only in-frame clones and lacks some. The data hold more than 250,000 clones, with 75% to 90% observed a single time. Sequencing used peripheral blood. The source of these receptors is a woman aged 25 to 39 who had recovered from COVID-19.

The chain employs TRBV7-2 and TRBJ2-7; D not certain. Germline V gene lookup returns CDR1 SGHTA and CDR2 FQGNSA. The CDR3 loop spans 15 amino acids. The V end lost 1 base, the J end lost 0 bases, and 10 bases lay between the germline ends. Here the CDR3 DNA reads TGTGCCAGCAGCTTAGTGACTTTGGGCTCCTACGAGCAGTACTTC. Protein: CASSLVTLGSYEQYF.

CDR3 residues: CASSEADRGEAFF. The CDR3 DNA reads TGTGCCAGCAGTGAAGCCGACCGGGGTGAAGCTTTCTTT. The V gene is TRBV2, the J gene TRBJ1-1, with D unclear. The CDR3 is made up of 13 amino acids. V lost 0 bases and J lost 7, with 9 bases in between. CDR1 is SNHLY and CDR2 is FYNNEI in the germline V gene.

J is TRBJ2-7 and V is TRBV3-1 (or the pseudogene TRBV3-2); 10 bases match TRBD1. The germline V gene encodes CDR1 LGHDT and CDR2 YNNKEL (reference sequence). V was pared by 3 bases and J by 3 bases, with 2 bases of the junction left unmatched. The CDR3 spans 14 residues. The CDR3 is CASSQGQGHYEQYF. The CDR3 DNA follows: TGTGCCAGCAGCCAGGGACAGGGGCACTACGAGCAGTACTTC.

This chain connects TRBV19 to TRBJ1-1; no reliable D call. Germline values: CDR1 LNHDA, CDR2 SQIVND (reference sequence). V lost 1 base and J lost 3, with 12 bases in between. The CDR3 has 15 residues. The CDR3 here is CASSIGGSAYTEAFF. The DNA of the CDR3 is TGTGCCAGTAGTATAGGAGGTAGCGCATACACTGAAGCTTTCTTT.

V is TRBV6-5 and J is TRBJ1-2, with D perhaps matching TRBD1 (5 bases). There are 12 residues in the CDR3. Germline assignment: CDR1 MNHEY and CDR2 SVGAGI. Deletions cut 2 bases from V and 8 bases from J, with 9 bases between. The DNA of the CDR3 is TGTGCCAGCAGTTACCGGGGGGAAGGCTACACCTTC. Translating gives CASSYRGEGYTF.

There are a few counts of this clone. CDR3 amino acids: CASSPWNPGEQYF. DNA of the CDR3: TGTGCCAGCAGTCCGTGGAACCCGGGGGAGCAGTACTTC. The chain carries TRBV12-3 or TRBV12-4 and TRBJ2-7; possibly TRBD2 for D (5 bases). The CDR3 sequence is 13 residues long. V lost 5 bases and J lost 7, with 15 bases in between.

The CDR3 protein is CAISRRGTEAFF. The CDR3 region has the DNA TGTGCCATCAGTCGGCGGGGCACTGAAGCTTTCTTT. This chain links TRBV10-3 with TRBJ1-1; D unresolved. Germline-derived CDR1 and CDR2 are ENHRY and SYGVKD. This CDR3 is built from 12 residues. Trimming shortened V by 5 bases and J by 4 bases, and 8 bases separated the two germline ends.

The chain is built from TRBV15 and TRBJ2-3, with 8 bases matching TRBD2. Trimming cost V 3 bases and J 4 bases; bases outside gene matches: 9. There are 16 residues in the CDR3. CDR1 and CDR2 from the germline V gene are LNHNV and YYDKDF (reference sequence). The CDR3 DNA is TGTGCCACCAGCAGGGGCCTCGCGGGGGGATCAGATACGCAGTATTTT. Protein sequence: CATSRGLAGGSDTQYF. The full variable domain, its missing parts supplied by reference TRBV15 and TRBJ2-3, is DAMVIQNPRYQVTQFGKPVTLSCSQTLNHNVMYWYQQKSSQAPKLLFHYYDKDFNNEADTPDNFQSRRPNTSFCFLDIRSPGLGDTAMYLCATSRGLAGGSDTQYFGPGTRLTVL.

The CDR3 region has the DNA TGTGCCAGCAGAAGAGGTTGGACAGAAGGTGGCTACACCTTC. This sequence encodes CASRRGWTEGGYTF. V and J are TRBV25-1 and TRBJ1-2; weak D call: TRBD1 (6 bases). The V and J ends lost 6 bases and 7 bases respectively, with 18 bases between them. The CDR3 is 14 residues long. In germline, CDR1 is MGHDK, CDR2 SYGVNS.

The chain is built from TRBV6-5 and TRBJ1-6; possibly TRBD1 for D (6 bases). The V end lost 5 bases, the J end lost 10 bases, and 12 bases lay between the germline ends. The CDR3 spans 13 residues. The germline gives CDR1 MNHEY, CDR2 SVGAGI. The CDR3 sequence: CASSTGLRSPLHF. The CDR3 region has the DNA TGTGCCAGCAGTACAGGGTTAAGGTCACCCCTCCACTTT.

The table lists this clone with a few counts. The chain uses TRBV9 and TRBJ1-2; D unclear. Germline loops: CDR1 SGDLS, CDR2 YYNGEE. V dropped 5 bases and J dropped 4 bases, with 18 bases sitting between them. The CDR3 covers 15 residues. The CDR3 DNA sequence: TGTGCCAGCAGTACGACTAAGGACGGACGCTATGGCTACACCTTC. It translates to CASSTTKDGRYGYTF. Full variable domain (missing parts from reference TRBV9 and TRBJ1-2): DSGVTQTPKHLITATGQRVTLRCSPRSGDLSVYWYQQSLDQGLQFLIQYYNGEERAKGNILERFSAQQFPDLHSELNLSSLELGDSALYFCASSTTKDGRYGYTFGSGTRLTVV.

This chain connects TRBV10-3 to TRBJ1-2, with D perhaps TRBD1 (6 bases). V lost 5 bases and J 5 bases, leaving 18 bases between the germline ends. CDR3 length: 15 amino acids. Germline V gives CDR1 ENHRY, CDR2 SYGVKD. The CDR3 DNA follows: TGTGCCATCAGTTTAGACAGGTCGACCTTATATGGCTACACCTTC. Amino acid sequence: CAISLDRSTLYGYTF.

The chain couples TRBV7-8 to TRBJ2-7, with 11 nucleotides matching TRBD2. The CDR3 is 16 residues long. Trimming removed 1 base from V and 6 bases from J; junction bases left unmatched: 8. Germline V gene data show CDR1 as SGHVS and CDR2 as FQNEAQ. In nucleotides, the CDR3 is TGTGCCAGCAGCTTAGAACTAGCGGGGGTCTCGGGCGAGCAGTACTTC. Its protein product is CASSLELAGVSGEQYF.

The chain combines TRBV10-3 with TRBJ1-2, with a possible D match to TRBD1 (6 bases). With 8 bases removed from V and 7 bases from J, the gap between germline ends came to 17 bases. The length of the CDR3 is 13 residues. Germline assignment: CDR1 ENHRY and CDR2 SYGVKD. The CDR3 spells CAILKDRGSGYTF. The CDR3 region has the DNA TGTGCCATCCTGAAGGACAGAGGTAGTGGCTACACCTTC.

The CDR3 sequence: CAAKPDTEQYF. The CDR3 region has the DNA TGTGCCGCAAAGCCCGATACCGAGCAGTACTTC. V and J are TRBV30 and TRBJ2-7; D uncertain. V was trimmed by 8 bases and J by 6 bases, leaving 14 bases between them. This CDR3 has 11 amino acids. Germline V gives CDR1 GTSNPN, CDR2 SVGIG (reference sequence).

V gene TRBV28 combines with J gene TRBJ2-4; tentative D call: TRBD2 (6 bases). The CDR3 consists of 14 residues. CDR1 and CDR2 (germline): MDHEN, SYDVKM. Trimming cost V 6 bases and J 6 bases, with 15 bases left between them. CDR3 region: CASSRPGVGNIQYF. Here the CDR3 DNA reads TGTGCCAGCAGCCGACCGGGAGTAGGAAACATTCAGTACTTC.

This chain joins TRBV19 and TRBJ1-4; D possibly corresponds to TRBD1 (6 bases). CDR3 length equals 15 residues. Trimming removed 7 bases from V and 7 bases from J, with 19 bases in between. Germline V gene lookup returns CDR1 LNHDA and CDR2 SQIVND (reference sequence). CDR3: CASTQTGRKSEKLFF. The CDR3 DNA reads as TGTGCCAGTACCCAAACAGGGCGGAAAAGTGAAAAACTGTTTTTT.